These T cell receptor beta chains were read from a single sample in a study of T cells in Graves' hyperthyroidism and ophthalmopathy. TCRdb recomputed calls from the multiplex PCR reads with MiXCR, one row per CDR3 protein. Among around 380,000 distinct CDR3 sequences listed, about 13% were seen once. Sequencing used blood. These receptors were taken from a man younger than 40 with Graves' hyperthyroidism that later progressed to Graves' ophthalmopathy. CDR3s include the opening cysteine and the closing phenylalanine or tryptophan. The order of the fields is J gene, V gene, CDR3 protein.

j_gene: TRBJ1-6
v_gene: TRBV12-3/TRBV12-4
CDR3aa: CASSFLRRPLHF

j_gene: TRBJ2-4
v_gene: TRBV5-1
CDR3aa: CASSLITRDIQYF

j_gene: TRBJ1-4
v_gene: TRBV12-3/TRBV12-4
CDR3aa: CARSSGNSDEKLFF

j_gene: TRBJ1-5
v_gene: TRBV20-1
CDR3aa: CSARSQRRNNQPQHF

j_gene: TRBJ2-2
v_gene: TRBV2
CDR3aa: CASSDKNTGELFF

j_gene: TRBJ2-4
v_gene: TRBV5-4
CDR3aa: CASSRGYEENIQYF

j_gene: TRBJ1-2
v_gene: TRBV14
CDR3aa: CASSQFGVSYGYTF

j_gene: TRBJ1-6
v_gene: TRBV4-1
CDR3aa: CASSQDRGSPLHF

j_gene: TRBJ1-1
v_gene: TRBV29-1
CDR3aa: CSGAPFGTEAFF

j_gene: TRBJ2-1
v_gene: TRBV5-5
CDR3aa: CASSLAARGRYNEQFF

j_gene: TRBJ2-2
v_gene: TRBV11-2
CDR3aa: CASSLVEGGELFF

j_gene: TRBJ2-7
v_gene: TRBV29-1
CDR3aa: CSVYPSKGTSYEQYF

j_gene: TRBJ2-7
v_gene: TRBV27
CDR3aa: CASRRQLGLVAYEQYF

j_gene: TRBJ2-1
v_gene: TRBV19
CDR3aa: CATGTSTYNEQFF

j_gene: TRBJ1-6
v_gene: TRBV3-1
CDR3aa: CAGGAGGNSPLHF

j_gene: TRBJ1-5
v_gene: TRBV9
CDR3aa: CASSVRQPQHF

j_gene: TRBJ2-7
v_gene: TRBV7-9
CDR3aa: CASSRQGSPWEQYF

j_gene: TRBJ1-2
v_gene: TRBV7-8
CDR3aa: CASSLEASPRGYTF

j_gene: TRBJ1-1
v_gene: TRBV10-3
CDR3aa: CAISPYRAGAEAFF

j_gene: TRBJ2-7
v_gene: TRBV9
CDR3aa: CASSVTGGGYEQYF

j_gene: TRBJ2-1
v_gene: TRBV5-1
CDR3aa: CASSLAVTSGGNEQFF

j_gene: TRBJ2-5
v_gene: TRBV28
CDR3aa: CASRYRGQAAQETQYF

j_gene: TRBJ1-5
v_gene: TRBV12-3/TRBV12-4
CDR3aa: CASSRGTDSGAQHF

j_gene: TRBJ2-1
v_gene: TRBV7-2
CDR3aa: CASGGTSYNEQFF

j_gene: TRBJ1-3
v_gene: TRBV5-1
CDR3aa: CASGEGYTIYF

j_gene: TRBJ1-2
v_gene: TRBV11-3
CDR3aa: CASSHGRTGNDYGYTF

j_gene: TRBJ1-4
v_gene: TRBV6-1
CDR3aa: CASSGPPEAEKLFF

j_gene: TRBJ2-7
v_gene: TRBV5-1
CDR3aa: CASSLGAFGRGILSYEQYF

j_gene: TRBJ2-5
v_gene: TRBV4-1
CDR3aa: CASSQEGASGGETQYF

j_gene: TRBJ1-6
v_gene: TRBV12-3/TRBV12-4
CDR3aa: CASSLAGGRNSPLHF

j_gene: TRBJ2-5
v_gene: TRBV28
CDR3aa: CASSLYAGGKETQYF

j_gene: TRBJ1-2
v_gene: TRBV18
CDR3aa: CASSSPGQGRYGYTF

j_gene: TRBJ2-3
v_gene: TRBV30
CDR3aa: CAWGTETDTQYF